Following are 27 T cell receptor beta chains from one sample sequenced in a study of cytomegalovirus exposure and HLA in healthy donors. PCR employed 60 Vbeta and 13 Jbeta primers. Data came from immunoSEQ multiplex PCR; TCRdb stores just in-frame clones and leaves some out. The table has 89,000 or so clones, about four fifths seen once. The sequenced material came from PBMCs. The receptors originated from a woman aged 18-29 years in good health and CMV-seropositive.

The J gene is TRBJ2-7, the V gene TRBV5-1; D perhaps matches TRBD2 (5 bases). The CDR3 covers 12 residues. Germline V gene lookup returns CDR1 SGHRS and CDR2 YFSETQ. The V gene lost 0 bases and the J gene lost 7 bases, with 8 bases spanning the gap. In nucleotides, the CDR3 is TGCGCCAGCAGCTTGGTAGGCGGGGAGCAGTACTTC. Translating it yields CASSLVGGEQYF.

The gene calls are TRBV18 and TRBJ2-7, with D perhaps TRBD2 (6 bases). With 3 bases removed from V and 6 bases from J, the gap between germline ends came to 15 bases. Germline assignment: CDR1 KGHSH and CDR2 LQKENI. The CDR3 is 14 amino acids. CDR3 nucleotides: TGTGCCAGCTCACCCGGGACTCGGGACTCCGAGCAGTACTTC. This translates into CASSPGTRDSEQYF.

This rearrangement joins TRBV7-9 to TRBJ2-5; no clear D gene. The ends were cut back, 6 bases at V and 3 bases at J, with 5 bases in the middle. The germline V gene encodes CDR1 SEHNR and CDR2 FQNEAQ (reference sequence). The CDR3 has 11 residues. CDR3: CASSQEETQYF. CDR3 in DNA: TGTGCCAGCAGTCAGGAAGAGACCCAGTACTTC. The whole variable domain, filled in from reference TRBV7-9 and TRBJ2-5, reads DTGVSQNPRHKITKRGQNVTFRCDPISEHNRLYWYRQTLGQGPEFLTYFQNEAQLEKSRLLSDRFSAERPKGSFSTLEIQRTEQGDSAMYLCASSQEETQYFGPGTRLLVL.

The genes are TRBV5-6 and TRBJ1-1; 8 nucleotides align to TRBD1. There are 17 residues in the CDR3. The germline gives CDR1 SGHDT, CDR2 YYEEEE. With V trimmed by 4 bases and J by 3 bases, 14 bases remained unmatched. The CDR3, as DNA: TGTGCCAGCAGCCGACCGGGACAGGTAATGAGGGACACTGAAGCTTTCTTT. It codes for CASSRPGQVMRDTEAFF.

The chain uses TRBV7-8 and TRBJ1-5; D possibly corresponds to TRBD1 (5 bases). Germline loops: CDR1 SGHVS, CDR2 FQNEAQ. V lost 3 bases, J lost 7 bases, and 10 bases lay in between. The CDR3 spans 13 residues. DNA of the CDR3: TGTGCCAGCAGCTTTACCAGGGAACAGCCCCAGCATTTT. Amino acid sequence: CASSFTREQPQHF.

The V and J genes are TRBV4-2 and TRBJ2-3; 10 bases match TRBD2. V lost 1 base, J lost 0 bases, and 7 bases stayed unmatched. Germline V CDR1 and CDR2: LGHNA, YNFKEQ. The CDR3 length is 18 residues. The DNA of the CDR3 is TGTGCCAGCAGCCAAGCAGCAGCGGGAGGGAGGAGCACAGATACGCAGTATTTT. Its protein is CASSQAAAGGRSTDTQYF.

The V gene is TRBV5-1, the J gene TRBJ2-5; D ambiguous. The germline CDR1 and CDR2 sequences are SGHRS and YFSETQ. The CDR3 loop spans 13 amino acids. V lost 0 bases and J 2 bases, leaving 5 bases between the germline ends. The CDR3 spells CASSLDLQETQYF. Here the CDR3 DNA reads TGCGCCAGCAGCTTGGATCTTCAAGAGACCCAGTACTTC.

This rearrangement joins TRBV7-2 to TRBJ1-2; D is ambiguous. V shed 5 bases and J shed 6 bases, with 22 bases lying between them. The germline CDR1 and CDR2 sequences are SGHTA and FQGNSA. This CDR3 has 16 residues. CDR3 protein: CASSLGLREVGDGYTF. The CDR3 DNA follows: TGTGCCAGCAGCCTTGGGCTACGGGAGGTCGGAGATGGCTACACCTTC.

This sequence joins TRBV6-1 and TRBJ2-7; 11 bases match TRBD2. V lost 7 bases, J lost 3 bases, and 5 bases stayed unmatched. Germline values: CDR1 MNHNS, CDR2 SASEGT. The CDR3 runs 14 residues. CDR3 DNA sequence: TGTGCCAGCACCCCGGGACTAGCGGTCTACGAGCAGTACTTC. Its translation is CASTPGLAVYEQYF.

The chain carries TRBV25-1 and TRBJ1-2; 7 bases are shared with TRBD1. This CDR3 has 15 amino acids. The germline CDR1 and CDR2 sequences are MGHDK and SYGVNS. Unmatched junction bases numbered 8, after V lost 3 bases and J lost 4 bases. As DNA, the CDR3 is TGTGCCAGCAGTGACCCTACAGGGGCGAGCTATGGCTACACCTTC. Protein sequence: CASSDPTGASYGYTF.

The V and J genes are TRBV4-1 and TRBJ2-1; a weak D match, TRBD1 (5 bases). V was clipped by 6 bases and J by 8 bases, with 14 bases between them. This CDR3 is 13 amino acids long. Per the germline V gene, CDR1 is MGHRA and CDR2 is YSYEKL. CDR3 DNA: TGCGCCAGCAGTCCCCAGGGCCTCTATGAGCAGTTCTTC. Protein: CASSPQGLYEQFF.

This clone was counted a few times. The CDR3, as DNA: TGTGCCAGCAGCCGGATTACAGACACCTCTGGAAACACCATATATTTT. Translating it yields CASSRITDTSGNTIYF. This chain links TRBV5-5 with TRBJ1-3; no reliable D call. CDR3 length: 16 amino acids. Trimming shortened V by 4 bases and J by 0 bases, and 14 bases separated the two germline ends. The germline gives CDR1 SGHKS, CDR2 YYEKEE (reference sequence).

This rearrangement joins TRBV4-1 to TRBJ2-7; 12 positions match TRBD2. V was clipped by 0 bases and J by 2 bases; unmatched bases: 2. The CDR3 runs to 16 residues. CDR1 is MGHRA, CDR2 YSYEKL, per germline. The CDR3 spells CASSQERTSGTYEQYF. DNA of the CDR3: TGCGCCAGCAGCCAAGAACGGACTAGCGGGACCTACGAGCAGTACTTC.

About this clone itself: Different DNA sequences within this sample yield the same CDR3. The chain combines TRBV28 with TRBJ2-7; 11 bases align to TRBD2. CDR1 is MDHEN and CDR2 is SYDVKM in the germline V gene. V dropped 6 bases and J dropped 2; count of bases not matched to a gene: 0. The CDR3 is made up of 13 amino acids. The CDR3 DNA sequence: TGTGCCAGCAGGACTAGCGGGACCTACGAGCAGTACTTC. Translation gives CASRTSGTYEQYF.

The chain joins TRBV30 to TRBJ2-7; D remains ambiguous. Trimming shortened V by 4 bases and J by 6 bases, and 19 bases separated the two germline ends. The germline CDR1 and CDR2 sequences are GTSNPN and SVGIG (reference sequence). The CDR3 runs to 14 residues. CDR3 nucleotides: TGTGCCTGGACAGGAAGCCGGCTCTTGGGCGAGCAGTACTTC. As protein: CAWTGSRLLGEQYF.

This clone appeared a few times. The V call is TRBV10-3, the J call TRBJ1-4; possible D gene TRBD1, 5 bases. CDR3 length: 15 residues. The germline V gene encodes CDR1 ENHRY and CDR2 SYGVKD. Trimming removed 0 bases from V and 6 bases from J, with 11 bases in between. CDR3: CAISESAGQDEKLFF. In nucleotides, the CDR3 is TGTGCCATCAGTGAGTCGGCAGGGCAGGATGAAAAACTGTTTTTT.

The chain is built from TRBV6-5 and TRBJ1-4; weak D call: TRBD1 (5 bases). V lost 5 bases, J lost 6 bases, and 10 bases lay in between. CDR1 is MNHEY and CDR2 is SVGAGI in the germline V gene. The length of the CDR3 is 13 residues. CDR3 loop: CASSGRGDEKLFF. The CDR3 DNA reads TGTGCCAGCAGTGGTAGGGGTGATGAAAAACTGTTTTTT.

V usage is TRBV2 and J usage is TRBJ2-5; the match to TRBD1 covers 7 bases. This CDR3 has 15 residues. Germline V gives CDR1 SNHLY, CDR2 FYNNEI. The V gene end was trimmed by 6 bases and the J gene end by 5 bases; junction bases not matched to a gene: 12. The CDR3 nucleotides read TGTGCCAGCAGGGCCCGGACAGGTTGGAGCGAGACCCAGTACTTC. Its protein product is CASRARTGWSETQYF.

This sequence joins TRBV27 and TRBJ1-6; no reliable D call. The CDR3 covers 16 residues. Deletions cut 7 bases from V and 0 bases from J, with 13 bases between. Germline V CDR1 and CDR2: MNHEY, SMNVEV (reference sequence). In nucleotides, the CDR3 is TGTGCCAGCATGGCGCCGGGGAGCTCCTATAATTCACCCCTCCACTTT. Its protein product is CASMAPGSSYNSPLHF.

Only a few counts were recorded for this clone. The CDR3 protein is CASSRDRVSNQPQHF. DNA of the CDR3: TGTGCCAGCAGCAGGGACAGGGTTAGCAATCAGCCCCAGCATTTT. The chain combines TRBV7-8 with TRBJ1-5; the match to TRBD1 covers 9 bases. CDR3 length equals 15 residues. CDR1 SGHVS and CDR2 FQNEAQ come from the germline V gene. Unmatched junction bases numbered 2, after V lost 5 bases and J lost 0 bases.

J is TRBJ1-6 and V is TRBV30; tentative D call: TRBD1 (6 bases). Deletions cut 5 bases from V and 7 bases from J, with 12 bases between. The germline V gene has CDR1 GTSNPN and CDR2 SVGIG (reference sequence). The CDR3 covers 13 residues. The CDR3 DNA reads as TGTGCCTGGGATATTCAGGGGAATTCACCCCTCCACTTT. It codes for CAWDIQGNSPLHF.

J is TRBJ2-3 and V is TRBV15; possibly TRBD2 for D (5 bases). This CDR3 is 19 amino acids long. The V and J ends lost 1 base and 2 bases respectively, with 22 bases between them. Germline lookup yields CDR1 LNHNV and CDR2 YYDKDF (reference sequence). The CDR3 DNA sequence: TGTGCCACCAGCAGAGCCCTAAACCTAGCCTACCACCTCACAGATACGCAGTATTTT. Protein: CATSRALNLAYHLTDTQYF.

This chain links TRBV5-1 with TRBJ2-5, with a weak D call TRBD2 (6 bases). V lost 0 bases and J 5 bases, leaving 11 bases between the germline ends. Germline CDR1 is SGHRS and CDR2 is YFSETQ. The CDR3 is 14 residues long. The CDR3 sequence is CASSLAGAGETQYF. CDR3 DNA: TGCGCCAGCAGCTTGGCGGGAGCAGGGGAGACCCAGTACTTC. The entire variable domain, with the rest obtained from reference TRBV5-1 and TRBJ2-5, is as follows: KAGVTQTPRYLIKTRGQQVTLSCSPISGHRSVSWYQQTPGQGLQFLFEYFSETQRNKGNFPGRFSGRQFSNSRSEMNVSTLELGDSALYLCASSLAGAGETQYFGPGTRLLVL.

This clone was found a few times. This chain joins TRBV30 and TRBJ2-7; D ambiguous. The V and J ends lost 2 bases and 4 bases respectively, with 9 bases between them. Germline values: CDR1 GTSNPN, CDR2 SVGIG (reference sequence). This CDR3 has 12 amino acids. The CDR3 region is CAWSSNGYEQYF. In DNA, the CDR3 is TGTGCCTGGAGTTCGAACGGGTACGAGCAGTACTTC.

This clone was recorded once. The V call is TRBV5-6, the J call TRBJ1-2, with D possibly being TRBD1 (5 bases). This CDR3 is 16 amino acids long. Trimming shortened V by 0 bases and J by 2 bases, and 14 bases separated the two germline ends. Germline V gene lookup returns CDR1 SGHDT and CDR2 YYEEEE. DNA for the CDR3: TGTGCCAGCAGCTTGGGAAATTCAGGGTTAAACTATGGCTACACCTTC. Encoded protein: CASSLGNSGLNYGYTF.

The V gene is TRBV5-1, the J gene TRBJ1-1, with TRBD1 identical over 8 bases. This CDR3 spans 14 amino acids. V was pared by 3 bases and J by 10 bases, with 11 bases of the junction left unmatched. Germline V lookup: CDR1 SGHRS, CDR2 YFSETQ. The CDR3 loop is CASSSGQERIRAFF. The CDR3 DNA sequence: TGCGCCAGCAGCTCGGGACAGGAGAGAATCAGAGCTTTCTTT.

J is TRBJ2-7 and V is TRBV4-2, with D perhaps matching TRBD2 (6 bases). The V gene's germline CDR1 is LGHNA and CDR2 YNFKEQ. V was clipped by 3 bases and J by 0 bases, with 21 bases between them. CDR3 length: 18 amino acids. This CDR3 reads CASSQGEWGLPSSYEQYF. The CDR3 DNA is TGTGCCAGCAGCCAGGGGGAATGGGGACTCCCGAGCTCCTACGAGCAGTACTTC.